These 30 T cell receptor beta chains originate from one sample sequenced in a study of blood T cell repertoires in COVID-19. Clones were sequenced by immunoSEQ multiplex PCR, and TCRdb holds only the in-frame ones, with some missing. The table has about 280,000 clones, approximately 86% seen once; the top ten hold roughly 2%. Sequencing input: peripheral blood. The receptor source for this set is a woman aged 45-60 years who had recovered from COVID-19.

V usage is TRBV29-1 and J usage is TRBJ2-2; perhaps TRBD2 as D (5 bases). V was trimmed by 4 bases and J by 4 bases, leaving 7 bases between them. The CDR3 extends over 12 amino acids. The germline gives CDR1 SQVTM, CDR2 ANQGSEA. The CDR3 here is CSVGRGTGELFF. CDR3 DNA: TGCAGCGTTGGCCGGGGCACCGGGGAGCTGTTTTTT.

This clone has more than one count but fewer than ten. This rearrangement joins TRBV15 to TRBJ2-7; TRBD2 matches 11 bases. The germline gives CDR1 LNHNV, CDR2 YYDKDF (reference sequence). J lost 5 bases, V lost 4 bases, and 7 bases had no gene match. The CDR3 covers 15 residues. In nucleotides, the CDR3 is TGTGCCACCAGCATCACTAGCGGGAGCGTTGACGAGCAGTACTTC. Its translation: CATSITSGSVDEQYF. Using reference TRBV15 and TRBJ2-7 for the parts outside the CDR3, the full variable domain is DAMVIQNPRYQVTQFGKPVTLSCSQTLNHNVMYWYQQKSSQAPKLLFHYYDKDFNNEADTPDNFQSRRPNTSFCFLDIRSPGLGDTAMYLCATSITSGSVDEQYFGPGTRLTVT.

The rearrangement links TRBV5-1 to TRBJ2-3; 9 nucleotides agree with TRBD1. The junction had 5 bases not matched to a gene; V was cut back by 2 bases and J by 4 bases. The CDR3 runs to 15 residues. Germline CDR1 reads SGHRS; CDR2 reads YFSETQ. The CDR3 sequence: CASSLIQGAPDTQYF. The CDR3 DNA follows: TGCGCCAGCAGCTTAATACAGGGGGCCCCAGATACGCAGTATTTT.

This clone was counted only a few times. The chain is built from TRBV6-2 or TRBV6-3 and TRBJ1-1, with D unresolved. There are 15 residues in the CDR3. Germline CDR1 MNHEY, CDR2 SVGEGT. Trimming left V 4 bases short and J 0 bases short, with 12 bases between. The CDR3 here is CASSLHSSLNTEAFF. The DNA for the CDR3 is TGTGCCAGCAGTTTGCACAGCTCCCTGAACACTGAAGCTTTCTTT.

The chain is built from TRBV23-1 and TRBJ2-2; 8 bases match TRBD1. TRBV23-1 is designated an ORF whose function remains uncertain. The CDR3 runs to 18 residues. J gave up 6 bases and V 4 bases, and 16 bases lay outside the gene matches. This CDR3 is CASSPFGTGLFSAGELFF. The CDR3 DNA is TGCGCCAGCAGTCCCTTCGGGACAGGTTTATTTTCGGCCGGGGAGCTGTTTTTT.

This chain joins TRBV28 and TRBJ1-1; D is undetermined. The germline gives CDR1 MDHEN, CDR2 SYDVKM. Between the trimmed V and J ends, which lost 7 bases and 0 bases, there was a span of 12 bases. CDR3 length equals 14 residues. The CDR3 protein is CASISHRLNTEAFF. The DNA for the CDR3 is TGTGCCAGCATCTCACACAGATTGAACACTGAAGCTTTCTTT.

The genes are TRBV30 and TRBJ2-2; 13 nucleotides agree with TRBD2. Germline CDR1 is GTSNPN and CDR2 is SVGIG (reference sequence). J gave up 3 bases and V 3 bases, and 13 bases lay outside the gene matches. This CDR3 has 19 residues. CDR3 sequence (DNA): TGTGCCTGGAGCGCCGGGACTAGCGGGATCCACAGAGACACCGGGGAGCTGTTTTTT. As protein: CAWSAGTSGIHRDTGELFF. Variable domain in full (rest from reference TRBV30 and TRBJ2-2): SQTIHQWPATLVQPVGSPLSLECTVEGTSNPNLYWYRQAAGRGLQLLFYSVGIGQISSEVPQNLSASRPQDRQFILSSKKLLLSDSGFYLCAWSAGTSGIHRDTGELFFGEGSRLTVL.

The gene calls are TRBV29-1 and TRBJ2-3; a possible D gene is TRBD1 (5 bases). V was pared by 5 bases and J by 3 bases, with 15 bases between. The CDR3 is made up of 14 amino acids. Germline CDR1 SQVTM, CDR2 ANQGSEA. CDR3: CSVNSGKVTDTQYF. In DNA form, the CDR3 reads TGCAGCGTTAACTCAGGGAAGGTGACAGATACGCAGTATTTT.

This chain uses TRBV9 with TRBJ2-7, with TRBD2 identical over 12 bases. The CDR3 totals 15 residues. Germline values: CDR1 SGDLS, CDR2 YYNGEE. The ends lost 4 bases at V and 1 base at J; junction bases unmatched: 3. The CDR3 sequence: CASSRGLAGSYEQYF. The CDR3 nucleotides are TGTGCCAGCAGCAGGGGACTAGCGGGTTCCTACGAGCAGTACTTC.

This clone was found once. The chain recombines TRBV13 with TRBJ2-5, with a possible D match to TRBD1 (6 bases). From germline, CDR1 is PRHDT and CDR2 FYEKMQ (reference sequence). Trimming stripped 5 bases from V and 7 bases from J, with 32 bases between. The CDR3 covers 19 residues. CDR3 amino acids: CASSDFLLRGSRDGGTQYF. The CDR3 DNA is TGTGCCAGCAGCGACTTTTTACTTAGGGGGTCAAGAGACGGTGGGACCCAGTACTTC.

The chain uses TRBV24-1 and TRBJ2-5; TRBD1 agrees at 7 bases. The germline V gene has CDR1 KGHDR and CDR2 SFDVKD. The junction had 16 bases not matched to a gene; V was cut back by 7 bases and J by 0 bases. There are 18 residues in the CDR3. The CDR3 reads CATSRSERQGWDQETQYF. CDR3 DNA sequence: TGTGCCACCAGCAGATCAGAGAGACAGGGTTGGGACCAAGAGACCCAGTACTTC.

This clone was counted once. This rearrangement joins TRBV12-3 or TRBV12-4 to TRBJ2-1, with D possibly matching TRBD2 (5 bases). The CDR3 covers 13 residues. The V gene lost 3 bases and the J gene lost 5 bases, with 8 bases spanning the gap. CDR3: CASSFAGHNEQFF. As DNA, the CDR3 is TGTGCCAGCAGTTTTGCGGGTCACAATGAGCAGTTCTTC.

This chain connects TRBV6-5 to TRBJ1-6, with D unresolved. The CDR3 extends over 13 amino acids. CDR1 and CDR2 from the germline V gene are MNHEY and SVGAGI. Between the trimmed V and J ends, which lost 8 bases and 2 bases, there was a span of 7 bases. CDR3 DNA sequence: TGTGCCAGCCTACTCACCTATAATTCACCCCTCCACTTT. Residues: CASLLTYNSPLHF.

About this clone itself: Different DNA sequences within this sample yield the same CDR3. The chain joins TRBV3-1 (or the pseudogene TRBV3-2) to TRBJ2-7; TRBD2 matches at 8 bases. V was pared by 3 bases and J by 2 bases, with 3 bases of the junction left unmatched. The CDR3 has 14 amino acids. Germline loops: CDR1 LGHDT, CDR2 YNNKEL (reference sequence). CDR3 coding DNA: TGTGCCAGCAGCCAGCTAGCGGGCCCCTACGAGCAGTACTTC. Translation: CASSQLAGPYEQYF.

The chain combines TRBV9 with TRBJ2-1, with 8 positions matching TRBD2. Germline CDR1 is SGDLS and CDR2 is YYNGEE. V was pared by 4 bases and J by 0 bases, with 15 bases of the junction left unmatched. The CDR3 consists of 19 residues. CDR3 loop: CASSLMGTRGLRSYNEQFF. For the CDR3, the DNA is TGTGCCAGCAGCCTTATGGGGACTAGGGGACTTCGCTCCTACAATGAGCAGTTCTTC.

The chain has TRBV2 and TRBJ1-5, with 8 bases aligning to TRBD1. Germline values: CDR1 SNHLY, CDR2 FYNNEI. V gave up 3 bases and J gave up 1 base; unmatched junction bases: 5. This CDR3 has 16 residues. The chain's CDR3 is CASSDQGARSNQPQHF. The CDR3 DNA reads as TGTGCCAGCAGTGACCAGGGGGCTAGGAGCAATCAGCCCCAGCATTTT.

The genes are TRBV19 and TRBJ1-6; a weak D match, TRBD1 (6 bases). V lost 3 bases to trimming and J lost 9 bases, with 12 bases between them. The CDR3 runs to 14 residues. Germline V gene sequence: CDR1 LNHDA, CDR2 SQIVND (reference sequence). The CDR3 DNA is TGTGCCAGTAGTATCCTCAGGACAGCTTCACCCCTCCACTTT. As protein: CASSILRTASPLHF.

The V gene is TRBV5-4, the J gene TRBJ1-2; D might be TRBD1 (6 bases). The CDR3 has 14 amino acids. Trimming removed 1 base at V and 6 bases at J, with 13 bases between. Germline values: CDR1 SGHNT, CDR2 YYREEE (reference sequence). The CDR3: CASSLRDTGDGYTF. The DNA for the CDR3 is TGTGCCAGCAGCTTGAGGGACACCGGGGATGGCTACACCTTC.

The rearrangement joins TRBV28 to TRBJ1-6; D is undetermined. Germline CDR1 is MDHEN and CDR2 is SYDVKM. Between the trimmed V and J ends, which lost 6 bases and 0 bases, there was a span of 12 bases. CDR3 length equals 16 residues. CDR3 residues: CASSTLESSYNSPLHF. Here the CDR3 DNA reads TGTGCCAGCAGCACCCTAGAGAGCTCCTATAATTCACCCCTCCACTTT.

The rearrangement joins TRBV7-3 to TRBJ2-2, with D possibly TRBD1 on 7 matching bases. With 3 bases removed from V and 6 bases from J, the gap between germline ends came to 17 bases. This CDR3 spans 16 amino acids. Germline CDR1 SGHTA, CDR2 FQGTGA. The CDR3: CASSLWQGGLPGELFF. CDR3 sequence (DNA): TGTGCCAGCAGCTTGTGGCAGGGGGGACTCCCCGGGGAGCTGTTTTTT.

The gene calls are TRBV10-3 and TRBJ1-2, with TRBD1 identical over 8 bases. The J segment lost 8 bases and the V segment lost 0 bases, leaving 5 bases of the junction unmatched. This CDR3 has 14 residues. Germline V CDR1 and CDR2: ENHRY, SYGVKD. The CDR3 reads CAISESIGQGGYTF. The CDR3 region has the DNA TGTGCCATCAGTGAGTCAATAGGACAGGGCGGCTACACCTTC.

This clone was detected once. V is TRBV7-2 and J is TRBJ2-1, with D hard to call. The CDR3 spans 12 residues. Per germline, CDR1 SGHTA and CDR2 FQGNSA. Trimming pared 1 base from V and 11 bases from J, leaving 9 bases between. The DNA for the CDR3 is TGTGCCAGCAGCTTAGGGCGGCAAAAGCAGTTCTTC. It encodes CASSLGRQKQFF.

CDR3 residues: CASSLLGQGSSSYNEQFF. DNA of the CDR3: TGTGCCAGCAGCTTATTAGGACAGGGGTCCAGCTCCTACAATGAGCAGTTCTTC. This sequence joins TRBV7-6 and TRBJ2-1, with 9 positions matching TRBD1. Germline-derived CDR1 and CDR2 are SGHVS and FNYEAQ. The CDR3 sequence is 18 residues long. Unmatched junction bases numbered 8, after V lost 2 bases and J lost 0 bases.

This sequence joins TRBV19 and TRBJ1-6; D is ambiguous. Germline V lookup: CDR1 LNHDA, CDR2 SQIVND (reference sequence). The CDR3 spans 14 residues. V was cut by 3 bases and J by 9 bases, with 12 bases left in between. The CDR3, as DNA: TGTGCCAGTAGTATTTGGGGAGAATCTTCACCCCTCCACTTT. Translation gives CASSIWGESSPLHF.

The V and J genes are TRBV30 and TRBJ2-1, with TRBD2 matching over 15 bases. The J segment lost 4 bases and the V segment lost 5 bases, leaving 3 bases of the junction unmatched. This CDR3 comprises 15 residues. From germline, CDR1 is GTSNPN and CDR2 SVGIG (reference sequence). CDR3 DNA sequence: TGTGCCTGGGGGGGACTAGCGGGAGGATACAATGAGCAGTTCTTC. This gives the protein CAWGGLAGGYNEQFF.

This clone was seen only a few times. The chain recombines TRBV5-1 with TRBJ1-1; D is uncertain. The ends were cut back, 0 bases at V and 0 bases at J, with 6 bases in the middle. Germline loops: CDR1 SGHRS, CDR2 YFSETQ. The CDR3 runs to 14 residues. CDR3 nucleotides: TGCGCCAGCAGCTTGGCCCAGTTGAACACTGAAGCTTTCTTT. It yields the protein CASSLAQLNTEAFF.

This chain joins TRBV6-6 and TRBJ1-2; maybe TRBD1 (6 bases). The V end was cut by 6 bases, the J end by 4 bases, with 18 bases between. Germline CDR1 reads MNHNY; CDR2 reads SVGAGI (reference sequence). The CDR3 extends over 15 amino acids. The CDR3 loop is CASRPIQQGVYGYTF. CDR3 nucleotides: TGTGCCAGCAGACCGATCCAACAGGGAGTCTATGGCTACACCTTC.

This chain connects TRBV7-2 to TRBJ1-5, with D possibly TRBD1 on 5 matching bases. The germline V and J ends were trimmed by 5 bases and 2 bases, with 16 bases remaining between them. The CDR3 runs to 16 residues. Per germline, CDR1 SGHTA and CDR2 FQGNSA. DNA of the CDR3: TGTGCCAGCAGCCCCCTCGGGGGGTTAGGCAATCAGCCCCAGCATTTT. Amino acid sequence: CASSPLGGLGNQPQHF.

The chain employs TRBV7-3 and TRBJ1-1, with 8 nucleotides matching TRBD1. J gave up 3 bases and V 5 bases, and 8 bases lay outside the gene matches. Germline lookup yields CDR1 SGHTA and CDR2 FQGTGA. CDR3 length: 15 amino acids. CDR3 DNA: TGTGCCAGCAGCGCCCCGGGACAGGACGACACTGAAGCTTTCTTT. Translated: CASSAPGQDDTEAFF.

The rearrangement joins TRBV30 to TRBJ2-2; TRBD2 agrees at 12 bases. CDR1 is GTSNPN, CDR2 SVGIG, per germline (reference sequence). The junction had 5 bases not matched to a gene; V was cut back by 5 bases and J by 7 bases. This CDR3 is built from 14 residues. The CDR3 DNA follows: TGTGCCTGGGGGGGACTAGCGGGCTACGGGGAGCTGTTTTTT. It is translated as CAWGGLAGYGELFF. The whole variable domain, remainder taken from reference TRBV30 and TRBJ2-2, is SQTIHQWPATLVQPVGSPLSLECTVEGTSNPNLYWYRQAAGRGLQLLFYSVGIGQISSEVPQNLSASRPQDRQFILSSKKLLLSDSGFYLCAWGGLAGYGELFFGEGSRLTVL.